These 15 T cell receptor beta chains share one sample of origin, sequenced in a study of cytomegalovirus exposure and HLA in healthy donors. Researchers ran the PCR with 60 Vbeta and 13 Jbeta primers. Method: immunoSEQ multiplex PCR; TCRdb's copy keeps in-frame clones and lacks some. Of around 120,000 clones listed, under 80% were seen once; the top ten hold about 32%. Sequenced sample: PBMCs. The receptor set was obtained from a man aged 55 to 69 in good health and CMV-seropositive.

The CDR3 here is CASTRTGIYGYTF. CDR3 DNA: TGTGCCAGCACCAGGACAGGGATCTATGGCTACACCTTC. This chain uses TRBV2 with TRBJ1-2, with 8 bases aligning to TRBD1. The CDR3 extends over 13 amino acids. The J segment lost 4 bases and the V segment lost 7 bases, leaving 5 bases of the junction unmatched. Germline-derived CDR1 and CDR2 are SNHLY and FYNNEI.

CDR3 sequence reads: CSVGDSANQPQHF. CDR3 DNA: TGCAGCGTTGGGGACTCCGCAAATCAGCCCCAGCATTTT. The rearrangement uses TRBV29-1 and TRBJ1-5, with D maybe TRBD1 (5 bases). In germline, CDR1 is SQVTM, CDR2 ANQGSEA. With 4 bases removed from V and 4 bases from J, the gap between germline ends came to 11 bases. The CDR3 has 13 residues.

This clone came up once. The chain combines TRBV14 with TRBJ1-2, with D unresolved. Germline assignment: CDR1 SGHDN and CDR2 FVKESK. This CDR3 region has 14 residues. Trimming took off 1 base at V and 2 bases at J, with 8 bases between the two ends. The CDR3 region is CASSQARENYGYTF. In DNA form, the CDR3 reads TGTGCCAGCAGCCAAGCAAGGGAGAACTATGGCTACACCTTC.

The CDR3 protein is CASSLAGQNTEAFF. Written as DNA, the CDR3 is TGTGCCAGCAGCTTAGCGGGACAGAACACTGAAGCTTTCTTT. This rearrangement joins TRBV5-4 to TRBJ1-1; D perhaps matches TRBD1 (6 bases). Germline CDR1 and CDR2: SGHNT and YYREEE (reference sequence). The CDR3 has 14 amino acids. The V end was cut by 2 bases, the J end by 1 base, with 9 bases between.

This clone was found once. The V call is TRBV4-1, the J call TRBJ2-5; 15 bases match TRBD2. V lost 3 bases, J lost 6 bases, and 8 bases stayed unmatched. Germline V gene lookup returns CDR1 MGHRA and CDR2 YSYEKL. The CDR3 length is 17 residues. The DNA of the CDR3 is TGCGCCAGCAGCCAGACCGGACTAGCGGGAGGGCAAAAGACCCAGTACTTC. Protein sequence: CASSQTGLAGGQKTQYF.

The rearrangement uses TRBV7-9 and TRBJ1-6; 10 nucleotides agree with TRBD1. The CDR3 spans 15 residues. After removal of 4 bases from V and 7 bases from J, the junction contained 4 bases not matched to a gene. Per the germline V gene, CDR1 is SEHNR and CDR2 is FQNEAQ (reference sequence). CDR3 in DNA: TGTGCCAGCAGCTCCAGACAGGGGGCAAATTCACCCCTCCACTTT. Its protein is CASSSRQGANSPLHF.

This clone has more than one count but fewer than ten. V and J are TRBV7-9 and TRBJ2-1; D not resolved. V shed 2 bases and J shed 10 bases, with 6 bases lying between them. This CDR3 comprises 11 residues. Germline values: CDR1 SEHNR, CDR2 FQNEAQ (reference sequence). The DNA for the CDR3 is TGTGCCAGCAGCTTACTCGGGGAGCAGTTCTTC. Protein sequence: CASSLLGEQFF.

The genes are TRBV5-4 and TRBJ2-5, with 9 bases that match TRBD1. Germline V gene data show CDR1 as SGHNT and CDR2 as YYREEE (reference sequence). This CDR3 has 16 amino acids. V was pared by 3 bases and J by 1 base, with 7 bases of the junction left unmatched. CDR3 residues: CASSSRDRAAQETQYF. The CDR3 nucleotides read TGTGCCAGCAGCTCCCGGGACAGGGCCGCCCAAGAGACCCAGTACTTC.

The CDR3 here is CASRDGHRGFYEQYF. The CDR3, as DNA: TGTGCCAGCAGGGATGGACACCGGGGGTTCTACGAGCAGTACTTC. V and J are TRBV28 and TRBJ2-7; D is possibly TRBD2 (6 bases). V shed 6 bases and J shed 3 bases, with 18 bases lying between them. The CDR3 is 15 residues long. Germline CDR1 is MDHEN and CDR2 is SYDVKM. Filled out from reference TRBV28 and TRBJ2-7, the complete variable domain reads DVKVTQSSRYLVKRTGEKVFLECVQDMDHENMFWYRQDPGLGLRLIYFSYDVKMKEKGDIPEGYSVSREKKERFSLILESASTNQTSMYLCASRDGHRGFYEQYFGPGTRLTVT.

The chain couples TRBV29-1 to TRBJ1-2; TRBD1 aligns across 9 bases. CDR1 SQVTM and CDR2 ANQGSEA come from the germline V gene. With 6 bases clipped from V and 7 bases from J, the junction kept 12 bases outside the gene matches. CDR3 length: 14 amino acids. As DNA, the CDR3 is TGCAGCGTAGAAACAGGGGGCGCGTCTTTTGGCTACACCTTC. Encoded protein: CSVETGGASFGYTF.

The J gene is TRBJ2-7, the V gene TRBV2, with D possibly being TRBD2 (6 bases). V gave up 2 bases and J gave up 0 bases, with 11 bases separating them. This CDR3 is 15 amino acids long. The V gene's germline CDR1 is SNHLY and CDR2 FYNNEI. CDR3 sequence (DNA): TGTGCCAGCAGTGAACTGGGAGGCCGCTCCTACGAGCAGTACTTC. Translation: CASSELGGRSYEQYF.

This chain joins TRBV13 and TRBJ2-1; 8 bases map to TRBD2. The CDR3 consists of 13 residues. Germline V CDR1 and CDR2: PRHDT, FYEKMQ (reference sequence). V lost 0 bases and J lost 15; bases outside the gene matches: 7. Here the CDR3 reads CASSLGGSGRTFF. For the CDR3, the DNA is TGTGCCAGCAGCTTAGGCGGGAGCGGGAGAACGTTCTTC.

The V gene is TRBV5-1, the J gene TRBJ2-7; TRBD1 agrees at 10 bases. The CDR3 has 14 residues. Germline-derived CDR1 and CDR2 are SGHRS and YFSETQ. The ends lost 4 bases at V and 3 bases at J; junction bases unmatched: 4. The CDR3 loop is CASSSRTGGYEQYF. The CDR3 nucleotides read TGCGCCAGCAGCAGTCGGACAGGGGGCTACGAGCAGTACTTC.

CDR3 sequence (DNA): TGTGCCAGCTCATCAGGACAGGCCTCTGGAAACACCATATATTTT. Amino acid sequence: CASSSGQASGNTIYF. V and J are TRBV18 and TRBJ1-3; 7 bases line up with TRBD1. The CDR3 loop spans 15 amino acids. Germline trimming cut 5 bases from V and 0 bases from J; bases unmatched to any gene: 4. CDR1 KGHSH and CDR2 LQKENI come from the germline V gene.

This chain connects TRBV7-6 to TRBJ2-7; a weak D match, TRBD1 (6 bases). Germline V gene lookup returns CDR1 SGHVS and CDR2 FNYEAQ. The germline V and J ends were trimmed by 1 base and 6 bases, with 13 bases remaining between them. The CDR3 sequence is 14 residues long. CDR3 sequence (DNA): TGTGCCAGCAGCTTAGGGTTAAACAGGGTCGAGCAGTACTTC. Protein: CASSLGLNRVEQYF. The variable domain in full, with the rest retrieved from reference TRBV7-6 and TRBJ2-7, is GAGVSQSPRYKVTKRGQDVALRCDPISGHVSLYWYRQALGQGPEFLTYFNYEAQQDKSGLPNDRFSAERPEGSISTLTIQRTEQRDSAMYRCASSLGLNRVEQYFGPGTRLTVT.